Described below is a single T cell receptor (beta chain) sequence and its context. Its antigen is not identified. The data were produced by immunoSEQ multiplex PCR, yet TCRdb's version contains in-frame clones alone and is incomplete. This sample yields roughly 220,000 clones, of which approximately 88% are seen a single time; 11% to 15% belongs to the top ten. These data are taken from a study of cytomegalovirus exposure and HLA in healthy donors. Study-level information: It was reported in a later analysis that the approximately 120 validation repertoires used the same platform as the approximately 670 first-cohort repertoires.

CDR3 length: 14 residues. Germline V gives CDR1 SNHLY, CDR2 FYNNEI. Trimming removed 0 bases at V and 7 bases at J, with 12 bases between. Study-wide results and caveats: Reportedly, cytomegalovirus status was diagnosed with high sensitivity and specificity. Most sequenced TCRs were rare (though some public TCRs occurred in many donors). The tendency of first-cohort TCR clusters to co-occur in the 110 or so validation repertoires emerged from a later analysis.

The clonotype comes from a woman younger than 45 in good health and CMV-seropositive. The gene calls are TRBV2 and TRBJ1-2, with a tentative D call TRBD1 (6 bases). Source material: PBMCs. As DNA, the CDR3 is TGTGCCAGCAGTGAAGCGGGACAACGGGCTGGCTACACCTTC. It is translated as CASSEAGQRAGYTF.